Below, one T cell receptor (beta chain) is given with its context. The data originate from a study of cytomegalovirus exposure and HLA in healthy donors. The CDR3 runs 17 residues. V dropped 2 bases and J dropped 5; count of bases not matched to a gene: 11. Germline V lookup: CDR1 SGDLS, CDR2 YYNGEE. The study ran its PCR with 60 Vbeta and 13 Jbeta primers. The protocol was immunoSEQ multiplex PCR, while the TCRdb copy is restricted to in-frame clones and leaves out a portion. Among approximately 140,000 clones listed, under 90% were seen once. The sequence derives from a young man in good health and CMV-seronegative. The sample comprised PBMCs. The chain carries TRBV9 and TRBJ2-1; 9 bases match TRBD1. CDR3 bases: TGTGCCAGCAGCGTGGGGGGGGACAGGGAATATCACAATGAGCAGTTCTTC. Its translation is CASSVGGDREYHNEQFF.